Shown below are 13 T cell receptor beta chains from a single sample sequenced in a study of CD8+ T cells in alopecia areata. cDNA prepared by RNA extraction and subsequent reverse transcription served as the template for sequencing. Data came from immunoSEQ multiplex PCR; TCRdb stores just in-frame clones and leaves some out. The table has 180,000 or so clones, roughly 65% seen once. The source was CD4+ T cells sorted from blood, collected at week 0. The source of these receptors is a human donor with alopecia areata.

This chain uses TRBV9 with TRBJ2-4, with TRBD1 as a possible D gene (6 bases). The CDR3 has 13 residues. Trimming took off 7 bases at V and 6 bases at J, with 14 bases between the two ends. CDR1 and CDR2 (germline): SGDLS, YYNGEE. CDR3 protein: CASDRDNRNIQYF. The CDR3 DNA follows: TGTGCCAGCGATCGGGACAACCGAAACATTCAGTACTTC.

The chain employs TRBV29-1 and TRBJ2-1; 11 bases match TRBD2. This CDR3 has 16 amino acids. Germline-derived CDR1 and CDR2 are SQVTM and ANQGSEA. V lost 1 base to trimming and J lost 7 bases; unmatched junction nucleotides: 9. CDR3 bases: TGCAGCGTTGAAGGGCCGCTAGCGGGGGGAACGAATGAGCAGTTCTTC. Protein product: CSVEGPLAGGTNEQFF.

Worth noting for this clone: The sample holds other DNA sequences that translate to the same CDR3. The gene calls are TRBV30 and TRBJ1-4, with 7 bases that match TRBD1. V dropped 1 base and J dropped 8; count of bases not matched to a gene: 4. Germline CDR1 is GTSNPN and CDR2 is SVGIG (reference sequence). This CDR3 has 13 residues. DNA of the CDR3: TGTGCCTGGAGTGCCCGACAGGGAGAAAAACTGTTTTTT. This encodes CAWSARQGEKLFF.

This chain links TRBV7-2 with TRBJ2-3; D gene ambiguous. The CDR3 is 15 amino acids. V gave up 2 bases and J gave up 0 bases, with 9 bases separating them. The germline V gene encodes CDR1 SGHTA and CDR2 FQGNSA. The CDR3, as DNA: TGTGCCAGCAGCTTATTGATAGCTAGCACAGATACGCAGTATTTT. Its translation: CASSLLIASTDTQYF.

Only a few counts were recorded for this clone. The genes are TRBV29-1 and TRBJ1-1; D might be TRBD1 (6 bases). The germline CDR1 and CDR2 sequences are SQVTM and ANQGSEA. The CDR3 has 13 residues. V lost 6 bases and J 4 bases, leaving 15 bases between the germline ends. The DNA for the CDR3 is TGCAGCGTGCTCAGGGGTCGGAGCACTGAAGCTTTCTTT. Translating gives CSVLRGRSTEAFF.

The rearrangement links TRBV4-3 to TRBJ2-7; weak D call: TRBD1 (5 bases). Germline V gene lookup returns CDR1 LGHNA and CDR2 YSLEER. This CDR3 comprises 17 residues. Trimming pared 1 base from V and 2 bases from J, leaving 18 bases between. CDR3 in DNA: TGCGCCAGCAGCCAAGGCGTAGTAGGAGACAGAGCCTACGAGCAGTACTTC. Residues: CASSQGVVGDRAYEQYF.

The chain employs TRBV27 and TRBJ2-1; D might be TRBD1 or TRBD2, each matching 6 bases. Trimming left V 6 bases short and J 0 bases short, with 12 bases between. The CDR3 spans 15 residues. Per the germline V gene, CDR1 is MNHEY and CDR2 is SMNVEV (reference sequence). The CDR3 spells CASRSGGGSYNEQFF. The CDR3 DNA sequence: TGTGCCAGCAGAAGCGGAGGGGGCTCCTACAATGAGCAGTTCTTC.

V is TRBV9 and J is TRBJ1-1; 7 nucleotides agree with TRBD1. V lost 8 bases and J lost 4; bases outside the gene matches: 5. From germline, CDR1 is SGDLS and CDR2 YYNGEE. The CDR3 is made up of 12 amino acids. The CDR3: CASGQDFTEAFF. CDR3 DNA sequence: TGTGCCAGTGGACAGGATTTCACTGAAGCTTTCTTT.

The J gene is TRBJ1-6, the V gene TRBV30; 10 bases match TRBD1. This CDR3 comprises 13 residues. From germline, CDR1 is GTSNPN and CDR2 SVGIG (reference sequence). V shed 5 bases and J 7 bases; nucleotides not matched to a gene: 2. For the CDR3, the DNA is TGTGCCTGGGCGGGACAGGGGAATTCACCCCTCCACTTT. It is translated as CAWAGQGNSPLHF.

This chain joins TRBV30 and TRBJ1-6, with TRBD1 identical over 10 bases. The CDR3 has 14 amino acids. Germline V CDR1 and CDR2: GTSNPN, SVGIG (reference sequence). V shed 3 bases, J shed 7 bases, and the junction held 3 bases outside the gene matches. The CDR3 loop is CAWRAGQGNSPLHF. CDR3 DNA sequence: TGTGCCTGGAGGGCGGGACAGGGGAATTCACCCCTCCACTTT.

This chain uses TRBV9 with TRBJ1-4, with D unclear. CDR3 length: 15 amino acids. V lost 4 bases and J 0 bases, leaving 10 bases between the germline ends. Germline loops: CDR1 SGDLS, CDR2 YYNGEE. CDR3 protein: CASSLNAATNEKLFF. CDR3 coding DNA: TGTGCCAGCAGCCTGAACGCGGCAACTAATGAAAAACTGTTTTTT.

This clone was detected a few times. The genes are TRBV7-9 and TRBJ2-7, with 8 nucleotides matching TRBD1. Germline V lookup: CDR1 SEHNR, CDR2 FQNEAQ (reference sequence). The CDR3 has 14 residues. V lost 1 base, J lost 3 bases, and 2 bases stayed unmatched. CDR3: CASSLGGQVYEQYF. For the CDR3, the DNA is TGTGCCAGCAGCTTAGGGGGACAGGTCTACGAGCAGTACTTC.

The chain couples TRBV6-5 to TRBJ2-1, with 8 bases aligning to TRBD2. The germline CDR1 and CDR2 sequences are MNHEY and SVGAGI. The trim removed 2 bases at V and 5 bases at J, leaving 5 bases unmatched. CDR3 length: 15 residues. The CDR3 reads CASSYQIAGHNEQFF. The CDR3 coding sequence is TGTGCCAGCAGTTACCAAATAGCGGGGCACAATGAGCAGTTCTTC.